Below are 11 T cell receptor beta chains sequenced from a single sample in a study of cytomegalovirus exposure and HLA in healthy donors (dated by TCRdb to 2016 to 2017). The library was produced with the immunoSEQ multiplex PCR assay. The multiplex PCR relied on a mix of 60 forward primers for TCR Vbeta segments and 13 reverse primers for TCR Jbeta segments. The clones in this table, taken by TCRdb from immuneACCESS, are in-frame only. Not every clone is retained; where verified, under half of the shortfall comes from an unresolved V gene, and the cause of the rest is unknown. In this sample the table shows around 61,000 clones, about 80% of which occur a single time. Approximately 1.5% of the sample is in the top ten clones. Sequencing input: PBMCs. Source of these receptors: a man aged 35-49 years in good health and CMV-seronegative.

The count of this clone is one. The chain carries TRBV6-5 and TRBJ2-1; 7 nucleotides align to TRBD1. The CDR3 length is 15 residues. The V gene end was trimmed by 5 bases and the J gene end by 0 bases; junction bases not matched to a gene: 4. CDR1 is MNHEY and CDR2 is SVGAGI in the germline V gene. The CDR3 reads CASSNRGSSYNEQFF. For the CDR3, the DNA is TGTGCCAGCAGTAACAGGGGAAGCTCCTACAATGAGCAGTTCTTC.

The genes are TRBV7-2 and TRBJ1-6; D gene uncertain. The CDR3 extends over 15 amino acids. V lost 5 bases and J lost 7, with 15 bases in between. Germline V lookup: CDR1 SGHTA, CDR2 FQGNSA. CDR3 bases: TGTGCCAGCAGCGGTGGTCTAGGTGCCAATTCACCCCTCCACTTT. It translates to CASSGGLGANSPLHF.

The chain's CDR3 is CASTNRDAYNSPLHF. The CDR3 nucleotides read TGTGCCAGCACAAACAGGGATGCCTATAATTCACCCCTCCACTTT. The chain links TRBV7-2 to TRBJ1-6, with a weak D call TRBD1 (6 bases). V lost 7 bases and J 2 bases, leaving 12 bases between the germline ends. CDR3 length equals 15 residues. Germline assignment: CDR1 SGHTA and CDR2 FQGNSA.

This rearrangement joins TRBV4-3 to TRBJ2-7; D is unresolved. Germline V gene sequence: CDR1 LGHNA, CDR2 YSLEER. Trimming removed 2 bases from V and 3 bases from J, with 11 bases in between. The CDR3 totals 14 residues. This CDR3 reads CASSQSEENYEQYF. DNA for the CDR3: TGCGCCAGCAGCCAAAGCGAAGAAAACTACGAGCAGTACTTC.

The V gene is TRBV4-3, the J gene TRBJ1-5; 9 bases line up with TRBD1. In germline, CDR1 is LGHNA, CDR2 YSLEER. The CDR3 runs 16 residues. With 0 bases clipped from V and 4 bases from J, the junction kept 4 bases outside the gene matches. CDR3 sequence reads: CASSQDHDRGNQPQHF. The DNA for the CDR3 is TGCGCCAGCAGCCAAGATCACGACAGGGGGAATCAGCCCCAGCATTTT.

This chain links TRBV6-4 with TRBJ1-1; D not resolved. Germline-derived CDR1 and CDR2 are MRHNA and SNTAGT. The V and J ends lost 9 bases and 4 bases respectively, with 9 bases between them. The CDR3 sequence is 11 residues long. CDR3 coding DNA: TGTGCCAGTCAACAGACCACTGAAGCTTTCTTT. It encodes CASQQTTEAFF.

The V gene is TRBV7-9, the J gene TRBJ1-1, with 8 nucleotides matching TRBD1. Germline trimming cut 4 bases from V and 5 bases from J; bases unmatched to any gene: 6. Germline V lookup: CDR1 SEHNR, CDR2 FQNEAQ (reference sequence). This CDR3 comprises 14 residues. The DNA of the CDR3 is TGTGCCAGCAGCTCCCTGACAGGGGAGACTGAAGCTTTCTTT. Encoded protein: CASSSLTGETEAFF.

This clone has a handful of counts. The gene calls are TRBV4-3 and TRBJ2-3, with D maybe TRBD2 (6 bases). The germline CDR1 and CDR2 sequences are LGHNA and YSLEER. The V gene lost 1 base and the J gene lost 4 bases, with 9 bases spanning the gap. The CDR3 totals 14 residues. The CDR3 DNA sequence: TGCGCCAGCAGCCAAGGACTAGAAGCAGATACGCAGTATTTT. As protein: CASSQGLEADTQYF.

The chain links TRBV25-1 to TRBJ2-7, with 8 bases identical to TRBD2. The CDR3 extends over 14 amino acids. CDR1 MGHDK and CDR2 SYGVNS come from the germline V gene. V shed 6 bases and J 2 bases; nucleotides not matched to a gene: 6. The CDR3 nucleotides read TGTGCCAGCAGAAAATTAGCGGGGACCTACGAGCAGTACGTC. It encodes CASRKLAGTYEQYV.

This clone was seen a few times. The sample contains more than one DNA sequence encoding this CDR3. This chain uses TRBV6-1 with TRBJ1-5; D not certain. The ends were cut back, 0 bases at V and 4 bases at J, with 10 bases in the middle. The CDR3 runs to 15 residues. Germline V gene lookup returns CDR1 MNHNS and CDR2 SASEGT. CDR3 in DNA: TGTGCCAGCAGTGAAGCTGGTGGGCCTAATCAGCCCCAGCATTTT. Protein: CASSEAGGPNQPQHF.

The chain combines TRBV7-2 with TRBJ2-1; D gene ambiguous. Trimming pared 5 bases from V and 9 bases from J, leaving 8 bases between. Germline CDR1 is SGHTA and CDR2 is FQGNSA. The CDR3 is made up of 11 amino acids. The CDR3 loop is CASSEPSEQFF. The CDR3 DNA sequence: TGTGCCAGCAGCGAGCCTAGTGAGCAGTTCTTC.